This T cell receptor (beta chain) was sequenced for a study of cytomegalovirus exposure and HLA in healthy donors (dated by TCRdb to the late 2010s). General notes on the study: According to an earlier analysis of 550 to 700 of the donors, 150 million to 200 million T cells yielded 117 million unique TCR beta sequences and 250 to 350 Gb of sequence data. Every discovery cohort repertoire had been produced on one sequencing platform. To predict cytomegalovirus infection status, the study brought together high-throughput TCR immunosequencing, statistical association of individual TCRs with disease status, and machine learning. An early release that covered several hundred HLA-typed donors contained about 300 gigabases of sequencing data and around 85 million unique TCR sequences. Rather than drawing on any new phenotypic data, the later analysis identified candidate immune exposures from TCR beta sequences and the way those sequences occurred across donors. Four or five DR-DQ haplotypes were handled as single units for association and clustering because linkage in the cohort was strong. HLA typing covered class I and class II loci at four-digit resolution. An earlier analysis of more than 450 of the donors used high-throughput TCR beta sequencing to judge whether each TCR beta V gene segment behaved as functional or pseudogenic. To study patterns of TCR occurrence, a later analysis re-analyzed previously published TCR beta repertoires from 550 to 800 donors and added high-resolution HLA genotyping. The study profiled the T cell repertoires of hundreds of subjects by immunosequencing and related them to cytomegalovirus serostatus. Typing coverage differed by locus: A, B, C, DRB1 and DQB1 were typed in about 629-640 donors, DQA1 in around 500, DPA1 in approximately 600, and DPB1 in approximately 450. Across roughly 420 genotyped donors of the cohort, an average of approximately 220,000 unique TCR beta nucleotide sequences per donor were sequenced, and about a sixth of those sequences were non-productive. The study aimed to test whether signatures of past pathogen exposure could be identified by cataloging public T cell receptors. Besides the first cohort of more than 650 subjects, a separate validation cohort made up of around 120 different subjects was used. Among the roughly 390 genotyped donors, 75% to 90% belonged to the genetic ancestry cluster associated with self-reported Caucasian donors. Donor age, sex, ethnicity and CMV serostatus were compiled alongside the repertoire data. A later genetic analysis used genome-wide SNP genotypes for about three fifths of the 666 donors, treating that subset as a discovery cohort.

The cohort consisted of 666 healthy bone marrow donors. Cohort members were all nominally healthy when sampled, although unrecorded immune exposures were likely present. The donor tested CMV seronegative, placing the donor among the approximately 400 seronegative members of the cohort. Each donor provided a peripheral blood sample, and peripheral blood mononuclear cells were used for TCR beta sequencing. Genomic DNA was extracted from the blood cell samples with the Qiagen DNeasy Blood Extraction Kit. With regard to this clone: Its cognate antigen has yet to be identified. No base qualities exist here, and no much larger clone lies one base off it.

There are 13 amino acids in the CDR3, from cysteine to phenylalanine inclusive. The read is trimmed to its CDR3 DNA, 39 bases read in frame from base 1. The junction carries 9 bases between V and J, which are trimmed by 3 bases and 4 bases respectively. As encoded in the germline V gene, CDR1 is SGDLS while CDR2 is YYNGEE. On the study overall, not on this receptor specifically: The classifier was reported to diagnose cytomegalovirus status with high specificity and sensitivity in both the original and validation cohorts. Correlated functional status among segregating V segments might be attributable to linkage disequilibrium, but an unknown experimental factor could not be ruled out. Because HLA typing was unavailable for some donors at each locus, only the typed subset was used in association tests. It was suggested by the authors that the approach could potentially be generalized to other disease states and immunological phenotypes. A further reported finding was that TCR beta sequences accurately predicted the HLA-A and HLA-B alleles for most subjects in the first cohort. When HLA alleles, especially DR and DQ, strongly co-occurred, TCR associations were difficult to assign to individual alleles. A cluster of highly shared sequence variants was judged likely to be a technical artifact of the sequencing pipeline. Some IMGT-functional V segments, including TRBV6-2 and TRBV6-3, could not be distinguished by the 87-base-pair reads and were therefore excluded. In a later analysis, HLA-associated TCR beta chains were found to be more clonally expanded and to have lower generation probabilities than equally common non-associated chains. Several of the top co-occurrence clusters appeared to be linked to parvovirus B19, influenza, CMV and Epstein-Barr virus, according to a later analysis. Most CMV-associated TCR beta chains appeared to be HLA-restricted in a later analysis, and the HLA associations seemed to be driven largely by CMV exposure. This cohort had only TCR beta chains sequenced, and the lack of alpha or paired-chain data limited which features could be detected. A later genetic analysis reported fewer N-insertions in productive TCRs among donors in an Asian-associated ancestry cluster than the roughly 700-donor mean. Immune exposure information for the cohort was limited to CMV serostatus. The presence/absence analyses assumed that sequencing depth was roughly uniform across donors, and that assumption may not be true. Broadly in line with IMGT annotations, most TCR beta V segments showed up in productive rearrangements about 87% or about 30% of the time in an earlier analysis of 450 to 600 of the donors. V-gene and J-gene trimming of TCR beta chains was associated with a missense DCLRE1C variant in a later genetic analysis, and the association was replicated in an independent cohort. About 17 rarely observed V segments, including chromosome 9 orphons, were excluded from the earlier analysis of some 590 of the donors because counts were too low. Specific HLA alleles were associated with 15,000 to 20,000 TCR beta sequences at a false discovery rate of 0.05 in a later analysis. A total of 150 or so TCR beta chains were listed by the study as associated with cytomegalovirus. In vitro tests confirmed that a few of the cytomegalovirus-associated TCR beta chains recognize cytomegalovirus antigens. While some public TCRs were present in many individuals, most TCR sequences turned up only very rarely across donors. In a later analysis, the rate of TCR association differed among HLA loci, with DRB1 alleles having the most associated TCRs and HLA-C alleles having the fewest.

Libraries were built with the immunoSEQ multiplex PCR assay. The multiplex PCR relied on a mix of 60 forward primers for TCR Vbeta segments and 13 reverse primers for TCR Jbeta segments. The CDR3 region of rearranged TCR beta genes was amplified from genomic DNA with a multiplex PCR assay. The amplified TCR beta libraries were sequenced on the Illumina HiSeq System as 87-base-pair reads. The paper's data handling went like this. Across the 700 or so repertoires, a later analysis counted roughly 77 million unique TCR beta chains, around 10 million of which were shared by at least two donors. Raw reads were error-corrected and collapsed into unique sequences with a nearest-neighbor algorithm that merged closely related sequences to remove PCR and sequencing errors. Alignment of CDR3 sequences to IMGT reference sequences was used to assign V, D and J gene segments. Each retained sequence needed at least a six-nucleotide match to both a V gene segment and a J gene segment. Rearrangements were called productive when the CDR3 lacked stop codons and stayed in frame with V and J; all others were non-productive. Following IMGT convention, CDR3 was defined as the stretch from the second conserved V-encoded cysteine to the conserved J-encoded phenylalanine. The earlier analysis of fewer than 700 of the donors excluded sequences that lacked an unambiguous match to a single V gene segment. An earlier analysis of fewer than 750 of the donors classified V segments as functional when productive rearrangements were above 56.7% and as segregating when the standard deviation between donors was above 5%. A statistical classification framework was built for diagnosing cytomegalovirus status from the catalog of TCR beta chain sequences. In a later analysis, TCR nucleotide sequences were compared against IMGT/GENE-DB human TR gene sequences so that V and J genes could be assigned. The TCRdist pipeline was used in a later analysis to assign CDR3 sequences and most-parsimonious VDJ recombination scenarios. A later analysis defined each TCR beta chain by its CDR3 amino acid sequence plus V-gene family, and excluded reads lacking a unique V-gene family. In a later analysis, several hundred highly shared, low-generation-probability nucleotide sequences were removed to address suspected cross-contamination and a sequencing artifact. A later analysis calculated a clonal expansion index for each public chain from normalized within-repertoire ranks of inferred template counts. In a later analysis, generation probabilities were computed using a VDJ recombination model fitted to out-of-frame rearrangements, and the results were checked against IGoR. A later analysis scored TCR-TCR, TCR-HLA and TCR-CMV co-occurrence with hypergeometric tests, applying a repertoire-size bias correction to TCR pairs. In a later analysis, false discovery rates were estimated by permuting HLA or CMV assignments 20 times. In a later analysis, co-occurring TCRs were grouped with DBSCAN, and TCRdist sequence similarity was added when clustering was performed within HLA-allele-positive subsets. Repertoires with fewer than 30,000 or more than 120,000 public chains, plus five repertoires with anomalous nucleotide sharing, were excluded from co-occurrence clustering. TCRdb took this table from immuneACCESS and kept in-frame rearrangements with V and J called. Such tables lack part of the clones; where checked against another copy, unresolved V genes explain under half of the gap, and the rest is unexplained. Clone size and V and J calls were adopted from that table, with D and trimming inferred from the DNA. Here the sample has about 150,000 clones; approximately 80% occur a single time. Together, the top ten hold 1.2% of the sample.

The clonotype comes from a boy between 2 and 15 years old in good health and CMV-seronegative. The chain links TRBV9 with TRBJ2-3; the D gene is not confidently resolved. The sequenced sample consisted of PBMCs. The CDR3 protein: CASSAARADTQYF. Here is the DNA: TGTGCCAGCAGCGCTGCGCGCGCAGATACGCAGTATTTT.